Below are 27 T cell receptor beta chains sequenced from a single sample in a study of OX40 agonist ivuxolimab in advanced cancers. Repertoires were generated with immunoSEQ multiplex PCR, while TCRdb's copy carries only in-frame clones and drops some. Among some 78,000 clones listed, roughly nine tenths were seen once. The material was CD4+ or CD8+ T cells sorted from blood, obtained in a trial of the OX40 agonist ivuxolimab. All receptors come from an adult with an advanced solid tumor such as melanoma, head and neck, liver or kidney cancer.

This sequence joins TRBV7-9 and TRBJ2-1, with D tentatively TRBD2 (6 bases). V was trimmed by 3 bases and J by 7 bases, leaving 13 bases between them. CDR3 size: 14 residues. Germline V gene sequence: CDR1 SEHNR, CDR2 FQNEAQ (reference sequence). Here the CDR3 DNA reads TGTGCCAGCAGCTTCGGCGGGGTGGGGAATGAGCAGTTCTTC. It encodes CASSFGGVGNEQFF.

Written as DNA, the CDR3 is TGTGCCAGCAGTTTCGCGGTCGATCAGCCCCAGCATTTT. It yields the protein CASSFAVDQPQHF. J is TRBJ1-5 and V is TRBV6-6; no definite D call. This CDR3 contains 13 residues. V lost 4 bases and J lost 5, with 9 bases in between. The V gene's germline CDR1 is MNHNY and CDR2 SVGAGI (reference sequence).

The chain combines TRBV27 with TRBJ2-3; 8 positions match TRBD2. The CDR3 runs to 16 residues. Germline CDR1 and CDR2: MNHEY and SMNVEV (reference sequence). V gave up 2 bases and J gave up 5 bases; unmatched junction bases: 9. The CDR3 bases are TGTGCCAGCAGTTTACCCGGGAGGGGCCGCGGAGATACGCAGTATTTT. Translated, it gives CASSLPGRGRGDTQYF.

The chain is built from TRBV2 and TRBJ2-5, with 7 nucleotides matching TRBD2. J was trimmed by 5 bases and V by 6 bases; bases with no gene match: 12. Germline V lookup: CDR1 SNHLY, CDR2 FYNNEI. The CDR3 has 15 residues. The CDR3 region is CASRLSASGSETQYF. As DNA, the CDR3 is TGTGCCAGCAGACTGTCGGCTAGCGGTTCTGAGACCCAGTACTTC. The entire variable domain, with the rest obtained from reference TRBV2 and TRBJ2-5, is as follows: EPEVTQTPSHQVTQMGQEVILRCVPISNHLYFYWYRQILGQKVEFLVSFYNNEISEKSEIFDDQFSVERPDGSNFTLKIRSTKLEDSAMYFCASRLSASGSETQYFGPGTRLLVL.

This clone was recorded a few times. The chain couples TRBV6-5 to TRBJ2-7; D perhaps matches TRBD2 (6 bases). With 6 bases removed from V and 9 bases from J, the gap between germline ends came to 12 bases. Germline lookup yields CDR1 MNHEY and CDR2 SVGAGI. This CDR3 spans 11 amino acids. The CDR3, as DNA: TGTGCCAGCAGCCCCGGGAGTTTGCAGTACTTC. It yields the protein CASSPGSLQYF.

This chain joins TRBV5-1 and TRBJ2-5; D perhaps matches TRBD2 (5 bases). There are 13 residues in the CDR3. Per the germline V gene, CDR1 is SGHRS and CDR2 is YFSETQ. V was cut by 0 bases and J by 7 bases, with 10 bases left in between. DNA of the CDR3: TGCGCCAGCAGCTTGGTTCCTGAGGGGACCCAGTACTTC. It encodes CASSLVPEGTQYF. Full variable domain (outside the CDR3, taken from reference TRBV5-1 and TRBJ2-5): KAGVTQTPRYLIKTRGQQVTLSCSPISGHRSVSWYQQTPGQGLQFLFEYFSETQRNKGNFPGRFSGRQFSNSRSEMNVSTLELGDSALYLCASSLVPEGTQYFGPGTRLLVL.

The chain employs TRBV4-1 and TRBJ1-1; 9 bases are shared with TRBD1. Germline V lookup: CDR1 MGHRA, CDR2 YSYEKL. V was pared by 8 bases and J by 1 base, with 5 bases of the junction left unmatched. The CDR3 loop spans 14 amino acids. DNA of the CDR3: TGCGCCAGCTCGAAGGGACAGGGGAACACTGAAGCTTTCTTT. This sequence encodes CASSKGQGNTEAFF.

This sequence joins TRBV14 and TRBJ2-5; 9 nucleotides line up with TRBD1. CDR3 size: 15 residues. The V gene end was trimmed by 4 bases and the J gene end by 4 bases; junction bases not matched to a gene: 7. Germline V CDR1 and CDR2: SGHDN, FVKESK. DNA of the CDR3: TGTGCCAGCAGCCCTTTTATGACAGGGGGAGAGACCCAGTACTTC. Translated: CASSPFMTGGETQYF.

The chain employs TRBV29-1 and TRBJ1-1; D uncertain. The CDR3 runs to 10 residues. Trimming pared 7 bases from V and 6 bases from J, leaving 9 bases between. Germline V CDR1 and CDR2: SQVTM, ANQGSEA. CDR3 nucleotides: TGCAGCGCCGGACTCGCTGAAGCTTTCTTT. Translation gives CSAGLAEAFF.

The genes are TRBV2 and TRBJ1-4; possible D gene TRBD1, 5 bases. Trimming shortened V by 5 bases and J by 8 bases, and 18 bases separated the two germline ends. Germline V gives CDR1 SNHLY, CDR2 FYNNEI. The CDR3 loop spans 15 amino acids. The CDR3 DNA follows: TGTGCCAGCAGTTCTCCGGCCCGGGGCGTGGAAAAACTGTTTTTT. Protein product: CASSSPARGVEKLFF.

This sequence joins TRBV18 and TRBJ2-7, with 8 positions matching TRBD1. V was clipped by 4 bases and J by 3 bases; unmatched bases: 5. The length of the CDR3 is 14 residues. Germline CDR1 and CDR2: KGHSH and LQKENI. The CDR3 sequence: CASSLGQENYEQYF. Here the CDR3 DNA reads TGTGCCAGCTCACTGGGACAGGAAAACTACGAGCAGTACTTC.

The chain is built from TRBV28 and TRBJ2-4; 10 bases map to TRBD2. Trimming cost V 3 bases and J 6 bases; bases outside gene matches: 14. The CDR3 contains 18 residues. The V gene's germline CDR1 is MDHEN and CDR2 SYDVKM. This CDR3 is CASSFQAGGPMIRNIQYF. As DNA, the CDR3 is TGTGCCAGCAGTTTTCAAGCGGGAGGGCCAATGATCAGAAACATTCAGTACTTC.

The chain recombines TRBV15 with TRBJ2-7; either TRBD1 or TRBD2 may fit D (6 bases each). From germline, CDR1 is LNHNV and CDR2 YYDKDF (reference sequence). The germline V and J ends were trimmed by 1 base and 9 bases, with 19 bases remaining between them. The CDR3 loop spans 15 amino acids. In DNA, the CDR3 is TGTGCCACCAGCAGAGTTGGTAGAGGGGGAGCGGGGCAGTACTTC. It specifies CATSRVGRGGAGQYF.

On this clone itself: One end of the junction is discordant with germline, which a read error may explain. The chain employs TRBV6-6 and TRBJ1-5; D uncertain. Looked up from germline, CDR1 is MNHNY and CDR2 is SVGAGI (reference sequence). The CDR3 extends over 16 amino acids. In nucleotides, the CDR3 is TGTGCCAGCAGTTACACCGGGTGGGCTTTTATACAGCTCCAGCATTTT. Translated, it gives CASSYTGWAFIQLQHF.

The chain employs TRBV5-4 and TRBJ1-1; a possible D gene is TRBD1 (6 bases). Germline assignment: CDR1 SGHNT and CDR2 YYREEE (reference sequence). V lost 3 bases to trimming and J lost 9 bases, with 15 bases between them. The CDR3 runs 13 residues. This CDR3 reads CASSSPDSAKAFF. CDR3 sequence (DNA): TGTGCCAGCAGCTCCCCGGACAGTGCAAAAGCTTTCTTT.

This CDR3 reads CASSWGQTYNSPLHF. The CDR3 DNA follows: TGTGCCAGCAGTTGGGGACAGACCTATAATTCACCCCTCCACTTT. V usage is TRBV5-6 and J usage is TRBJ1-6; 7 bases agree with TRBD1. Losses at the gene ends were 5 bases for V and 2 bases for J; bases not matched to a gene: 4. The CDR3 covers 15 residues. The germline gives CDR1 SGHDT, CDR2 YYEEEE.

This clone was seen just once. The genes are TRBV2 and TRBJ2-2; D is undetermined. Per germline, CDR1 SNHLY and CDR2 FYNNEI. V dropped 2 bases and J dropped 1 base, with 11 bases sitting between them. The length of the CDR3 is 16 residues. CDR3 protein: CASSEFVPVNTGELFF. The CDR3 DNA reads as TGTGCCAGCAGTGAATTTGTGCCCGTGAACACCGGGGAGCTGTTTTTT.

CDR3 in amino acids: CSVVSPGNTGELFF. CDR3 coding DNA: TGCAGCGTTGTGTCTCCGGGGAACACCGGGGAGCTGTTTTTT. The chain has TRBV29-1 and TRBJ2-2; no reliable D call. CDR1 is SQVTM, CDR2 ANQGSEA, per germline. Trimming removed 4 bases from V and 1 base from J, with 10 bases in between. The CDR3 contains 14 residues.

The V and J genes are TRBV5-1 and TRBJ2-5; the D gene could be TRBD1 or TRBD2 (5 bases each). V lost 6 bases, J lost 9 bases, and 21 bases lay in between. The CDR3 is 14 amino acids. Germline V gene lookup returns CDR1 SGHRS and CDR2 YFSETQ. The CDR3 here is CASTTGAPGRAQYF. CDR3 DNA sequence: TGCGCCAGCACGACCGGGGCCCCAGGTAGGGCCCAGTACTTC.

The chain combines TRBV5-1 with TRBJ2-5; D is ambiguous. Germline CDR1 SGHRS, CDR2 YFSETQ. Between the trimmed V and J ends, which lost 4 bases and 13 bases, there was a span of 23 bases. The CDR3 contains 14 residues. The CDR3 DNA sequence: TGCGCCAGCAGCCAAGGTCCGACTCAGGCGCTTGGGTACTTC. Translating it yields CASSQGPTQALGYF.

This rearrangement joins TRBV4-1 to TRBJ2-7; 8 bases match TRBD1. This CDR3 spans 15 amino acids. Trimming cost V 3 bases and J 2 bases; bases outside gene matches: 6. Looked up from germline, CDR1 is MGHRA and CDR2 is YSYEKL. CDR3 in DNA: TGCGCCAGCAGCCACCTCGGACAGGGCCCCTACGAGCAGTACTTC. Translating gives CASSHLGQGPYEQYF.

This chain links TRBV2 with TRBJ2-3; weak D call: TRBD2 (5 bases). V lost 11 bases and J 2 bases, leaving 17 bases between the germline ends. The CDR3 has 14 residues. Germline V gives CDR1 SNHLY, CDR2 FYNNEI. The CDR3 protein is CAGQRRVTTDTQYF. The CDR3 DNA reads TGTGCCGGTCAGCGGCGGGTAACCACAGATACGCAGTATTTT.

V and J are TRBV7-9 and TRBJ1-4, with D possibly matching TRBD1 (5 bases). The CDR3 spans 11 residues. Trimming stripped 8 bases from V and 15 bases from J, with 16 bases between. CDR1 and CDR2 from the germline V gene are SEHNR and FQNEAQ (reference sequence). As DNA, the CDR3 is TGTGCCAGCGGGGGAGGTGGGGGATTGTTTTTT. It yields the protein CASGGGGGLFF.

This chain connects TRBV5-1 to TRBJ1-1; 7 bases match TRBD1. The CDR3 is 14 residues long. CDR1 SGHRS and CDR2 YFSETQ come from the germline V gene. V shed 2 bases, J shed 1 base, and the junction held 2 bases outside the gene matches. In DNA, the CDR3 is TGCGCCAGCAGCTTCCACAGGGGGAACACTGAAGCTTTCTTT. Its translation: CASSFHRGNTEAFF.

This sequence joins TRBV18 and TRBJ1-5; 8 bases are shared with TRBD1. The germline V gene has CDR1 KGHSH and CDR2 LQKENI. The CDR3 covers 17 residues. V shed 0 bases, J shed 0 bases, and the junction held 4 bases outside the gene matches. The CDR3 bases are TGTGCCAGCTCACCACCCGGGACAGGAGGTAGCAATCAGCCCCAGCATTTT. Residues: CASSPPGTGGSNQPQHF.

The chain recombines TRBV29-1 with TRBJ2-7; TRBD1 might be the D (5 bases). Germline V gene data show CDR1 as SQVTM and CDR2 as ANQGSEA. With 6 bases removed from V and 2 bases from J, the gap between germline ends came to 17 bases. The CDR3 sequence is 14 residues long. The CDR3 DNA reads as TGCAGCGTAGCTGACAGATTAGGAACCTACGAGCAGTACTTC. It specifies CSVADRLGTYEQYF.

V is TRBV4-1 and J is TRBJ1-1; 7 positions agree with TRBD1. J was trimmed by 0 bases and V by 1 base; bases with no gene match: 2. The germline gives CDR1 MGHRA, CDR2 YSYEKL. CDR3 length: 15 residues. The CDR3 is CASSQGQGMNTEAFF. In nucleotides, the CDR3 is TGCGCCAGCAGCCAAGGACAGGGTATGAACACTGAAGCTTTCTTT.